This passage covers 19 T cell receptor beta chains from one sample sequenced in a study of blood T cells in healthy people across ages. A second PCR of roughly 7 to 11 cycles used a sample-barcoded 5' primer and a J-beta primer mix. TCRdb reanalysed the 5' RACE reads using MiXCR and keeps one entry per CDR3 protein. The table lists about 1,400,000 distinct CDR3 sequences, around two fifths of them singletons, with 7.9% in the top ten. The specimen was blood. All receptors derive from a woman under 30 in good health.

This chain connects TRBV20-1 to TRBJ2-5, with TRBD2 identical over 9 bases. V shed 5 bases and J 5 bases; nucleotides not matched to a gene: 6. The CDR3 has 13 amino acids. Germline V gene data show CDR1 as DFQATT and CDR2 as SNEGSKA (reference sequence). CDR3 in amino acids: CSAPTSGGETQYF. CDR3 in DNA: TGCAGTGCTCCGACTAGCGGAGGGGAGACCCAGTACTTC.

The genes are TRBV6-2 or TRBV6-3 and TRBJ1-1; perhaps TRBD1 as D (6 bases). V was clipped by 5 bases and J by 1 base, with 17 bases between them. Germline assignment: CDR1 MNHEY and CDR2 SVGEGT. CDR3 length: 16 residues. CDR3 in DNA: TGTGCCAGCAGTCCCCATGGCAGGGGTAAGAACACTGAAGCTTTCTTT. It codes for CASSPHGRGKNTEAFF.

The V call is TRBV10-3, the J call TRBJ2-1; 8 positions match TRBD1. V was pared by 8 bases and J by 0 bases, with 6 bases of the junction left unmatched. Germline V CDR1 and CDR2: ENHRY, SYGVKD. The CDR3 sequence is 15 residues long. CDR3 in amino acids: CAIPKTGASYNEQFF. The CDR3, as DNA: TGTGCCATCCCTAAGACAGGGGCCTCCTACAATGAGCAGTTCTTC.

The chain has TRBV5-1 and TRBJ2-1; 8 bases match TRBD2. Germline V gene lookup returns CDR1 SGHRS and CDR2 YFSETQ. The junction had 15 bases not matched to a gene; V was cut back by 4 bases and J by 0 bases. The CDR3 has 19 residues. The CDR3 bases are TGCGCCAGCAGCCCCGGGTCCTCAGCGGGAGACCTCTCCTACAATGAGCAGTTCTTC. Translation: CASSPGSSAGDLSYNEQFF.

The J gene is TRBJ2-5, the V gene TRBV20-1, with TRBD2 identical over 12 bases. The J call may be mistaken, given a closer DNA end match to TRBJ2-7. Germline CDR1 and CDR2: DFQATT and SNEGSKA (reference sequence). This CDR3 is built from 12 residues. The CDR3 sequence is CSAKGLAGEQYF. CDR3 coding DNA: TGCAGTGCTAAGGGACTAGCGGGCGAGCAGTACTTC.

The chain couples TRBV6-2 or TRBV6-3 to TRBJ1-5; no clear D. Germline assignment: CDR1 MNHEY and CDR2 SVGEGT. The V and J ends lost 1 base and 0 bases respectively, with 7 bases between them. The CDR3 extends over 15 amino acids. Here the CDR3 DNA reads TGTGCCAGCAGTTACTTTCAGGATAGCAATCAGCCCCAGCATTTT. Encoded protein: CASSYFQDSNQPQHF.

This sequence joins TRBV6-5 and TRBJ2-1; a weak D match, TRBD1 (6 bases). Germline V CDR1 and CDR2: MNHEY, SVGAGI. The ends were cut back, 5 bases at V and 10 bases at J, with 15 bases in the middle. The CDR3 has 13 amino acids. CDR3 in DNA: TGTGCCAGCAGTGGGGACACTGAAAGGGAGCAGTTCTTC. Its protein is CASSGDTEREQFF.

CDR3 in DNA: TGCAGTGCTAACCACGACACGGGGCGCTACACCTTC. Its protein product is CSANHDTGRYTF. This sequence joins TRBV20-1 and TRBJ1-2, with a tentative D call TRBD1 (5 bases). V lost 4 bases and J 9 bases, leaving 15 bases between the germline ends. The germline V gene encodes CDR1 DFQATT and CDR2 SNEGSKA (reference sequence). The length of the CDR3 is 12 residues.

The sample holds a few counts of this clonotype. The genes are TRBV24-1 and TRBJ2-3; maybe TRBD2 (5 bases). Germline CDR1 is KGHDR and CDR2 is SFDVKD. V lost 4 bases and J 0 bases, leaving 7 bases between the germline ends. The CDR3 extends over 14 amino acids. The CDR3 here is CATSDRGSTDTQYF. The CDR3 DNA reads as TGTGCCACCAGTGACCGCGGGAGCACAGATACGCAGTATTTT.

The sample holds a few counts of this clonotype. V usage is TRBV27 and J usage is TRBJ2-7; 10 positions agree with TRBD2. The germline V gene encodes CDR1 MNHEY and CDR2 SMNVEV (reference sequence). The CDR3 is 16 residues long. V lost 9 bases and J lost 3; bases outside the gene matches: 14. This chain's CDR3 is CASQTLSGGVFYEQYF. The DNA of the CDR3 is TGTGCCAGTCAAACCCTCAGCGGGGGGGTTTTCTACGAGCAGTACTTC.

This clonotype appeared many times. This chain uses TRBV29-1 with TRBJ2-3, with D uncertain. V was cut by 4 bases and J by 3 bases, with 8 bases left in between. CDR1 is SQVTM and CDR2 is ANQGSEA in the germline V gene. This CDR3 is built from 12 residues. CDR3 DNA: TGCAGCGTTGTTGGCTATACAGATACGCAGTATTTT. As protein: CSVVGYTDTQYF.

The V and J genes are TRBV4-1 and TRBJ2-5; no firm D call. In germline, CDR1 is MGHRA, CDR2 YSYEKL. CDR3 length: 15 amino acids. Trimming cost V 0 bases and J 11 bases, with 19 bases left between them. The chain's CDR3 is CASSQDIVNPTEQYF. The CDR3, as DNA: TGCGCCAGCAGCCAAGATATAGTCAACCCCACTGAGCAGTACTTC.

This clonotype was observed a few times. The J gene is TRBJ2-5, the V gene TRBV5-1; D not certain. Germline CDR1 and CDR2: SGHRS and YFSETQ. This CDR3 has 15 residues. The ends were cut back, 4 bases at V and 5 bases at J, with 18 bases in the middle. The CDR3 sequence: CASSPVKGIVETQYF. The DNA for the CDR3 is TGCGCCAGCAGCCCGGTTAAGGGTATAGTGGAGACCCAGTACTTC.

The genes are TRBV11-2 and TRBJ2-3; 7 bases match TRBD2. The CDR3 extends over 15 amino acids. Per the germline V gene, CDR1 is SGHAT and CDR2 is FQNNGV. V trimming: 1 base; J trimming: 4 bases; junction bases outside the gene matches: 5. CDR3 nucleotides: TGTGCCAGCAGCTTAGGTGGGCGGGAGTCAGATACGCAGTATTTT. This sequence encodes CASSLGGRESDTQYF.

J is TRBJ2-7 and V is TRBV4-2; no definite D call. Gene TRBJ2-5 matches the end of the DNA better, so the J call may be wrong. Germline V lookup: CDR1 LGHNA, CDR2 YNFKEQ. The CDR3 has 12 amino acids. The CDR3 DNA follows: TGTGCCAGCAGCCTCCCGGAGAAGACCCAGTACTTC. It specifies CASSLPEKTQYF.

The V gene is TRBV6-5, the J gene TRBJ2-2, with D perhaps being TRBD1 or TRBD2 (5 bases each). V was shortened by 7 bases and J by 4 bases, with 13 bases between the two germline ends. The CDR3 is 14 residues long. Germline V gives CDR1 MNHEY, CDR2 SVGAGI. The CDR3 DNA is TGTGCCAGCAATTCCGGGACCCGCACCGGGGAGCTGTTTTTT. Amino acid sequence: CASNSGTRTGELFF.

This clonotype showed up just a few times. This chain joins TRBV29-1 and TRBJ1-2; D remains unclear. Per the germline V gene, CDR1 is SQVTM and CDR2 is ANQGSEA. The CDR3 totals 11 residues. V lost 4 bases and J 4 bases, leaving 7 bases between the germline ends. The CDR3 here is CSVVFGYGYTF. The CDR3 nucleotides are TGCAGCGTTGTGTTTGGCTATGGCTACACCTTC.

Only a few counts were recorded for this clonotype. The rearrangement links TRBV29-1 to TRBJ1-2; D is unclear. Germline-derived CDR1 and CDR2 are SQVTM and ANQGSEA. The CDR3 has 13 residues. V dropped 7 bases and J dropped 2 bases, with 14 bases sitting between them. The CDR3 nucleotides read TGCAGCGCCGAAGCAGGACTGAACTATGGCTACACCTTC. Translation: CSAEAGLNYGYTF. Supplemented by reference TRBV29-1 and TRBJ1-2, the full variable domain reads SAVISQKPSRDICQRGTSLTIQCQVDSQVTMMFWYRQQPGQSLTLIATANQGSEATYESGFVIDKFPISRPNLTFSTLTVSNMSPEDSSIYLCSAEAGLNYGYTFGSGTRLTVV.

This clonotype came up a few times. The junction does not match germline at one end; this may be a read error. The chain recombines TRBV20-1 with TRBJ2-3; D not resolved. CDR3 length: 15 residues. Looked up from germline, CDR1 is DFQATT and CDR2 is SNEGSKA (reference sequence). The CDR3 coding sequence is TGCAGTGCTGGAGACCAGAGACTTTCCACAGATACGCAGTATTTT. Protein: CSAGDQRLSTDTQYF.